A single sample gave rise to the 8 T cell receptor beta chains below, sequenced in a study of cytomegalovirus exposure and HLA in healthy donors. Researchers ran the PCR with 60 Vbeta and 13 Jbeta primers. Using immunoSEQ multiplex PCR, the repertoire was profiled, and TCRdb retains in-frame clones only, with some absent. Of under 70,000 clones in the sample, about two thirds were seen once. The sample taken for sequencing was PBMCs. These receptors came from a woman between 55 and 75 years old in good health and CMV-seropositive.

In regard to this clone: At one end the junction does not follow the germline gene, possibly because of a read error. The rearrangement joins TRBV29-1 to TRBJ1-1; weak D call: TRBD1 (5 bases). CDR1 is SQVTM and CDR2 is ANQGSEA in the germline V gene. The CDR3 runs 13 residues. The CDR3 region has the DNA TGTCTGGGAGGACAACCTACCAACACTGAAGCTTTCTTT. Translating gives CLGGQPTNTEAFF.

Here the CDR3 DNA reads TGTGCCAGCAGGGACCCCAGGGGACTAGCAGGCTACAATGAGCAGTTCTTC. It is translated as CASRDPRGLAGYNEQFF. The rearrangement links TRBV2 to TRBJ2-1; the match to TRBD2 covers 9 bases. The length of the CDR3 is 17 residues. Germline-derived CDR1 and CDR2 are SNHLY and FYNNEI. Unmatched junction bases numbered 12, after V lost 6 bases and J lost 3 bases.

V is TRBV28 and J is TRBJ1-1; a possible D gene is TRBD1 (6 bases). The V gene lost 5 bases and the J gene lost 4 bases, with 11 bases spanning the gap. CDR1 and CDR2 (germline): MDHEN, SYDVKM. The CDR3 has 13 residues. The DNA for the CDR3 is TGTGCCAGCAGTGGGGGGGCGGGCACTGAAGCTTTCTTT. The encoded protein is CASSGGAGTEAFF.

The chain is built from TRBV6-5 and TRBJ2-1; 7 bases align to TRBD2. Germline-derived CDR1 and CDR2 are MNHEY and SVGAGI. This CDR3 spans 15 amino acids. The V segment lost 5 bases and the J segment 5 bases; nucleotides outside the gene matches: 9. For the CDR3, the DNA is TGTGCCAGCAGTAGGCCGGGGGGTAGAAACAATGAGCAGTTCTTC. Encoded protein: CASSRPGGRNNEQFF.

This clone was observed a handful of times. The genes are TRBV7-2 and TRBJ1-2; D unclear. V was pared by 3 bases and J by 4 bases, with 9 bases between. Germline CDR1 reads SGHTA; CDR2 reads FQGNSA. The CDR3 extends over 13 amino acids. The CDR3 protein is CASSLEAAYGYTF. In DNA, the CDR3 is TGTGCCAGCAGCTTGGAGGCGGCCTATGGCTACACCTTC.

This chain connects TRBV6-1 to TRBJ2-1, with D possibly being TRBD2 (6 bases). The CDR3 is 13 residues long. V was pared by 10 bases and J by 8 bases, with 18 bases between. CDR1 MNHNS and CDR2 SASEGT come from the germline V gene. CDR3 in amino acids: CATGPLGEDEQFF. The CDR3 DNA reads as TGTGCCACGGGACCATTAGGGGAGGATGAGCAGTTCTTC.

The J gene is TRBJ2-3, the V gene TRBV5-4; 7 bases agree with TRBD2. Trimming at V came to 5 bases and at J to 6 bases, leaving 6 bases not matched to a gene. This CDR3 comprises 13 residues. Germline V gene sequence: CDR1 SGHNT, CDR2 YYREEE (reference sequence). The CDR3 spells CASRSGVGDTQYF. CDR3 nucleotides: TGTGCCAGCAGAAGCGGGGTAGGTGATACGCAGTATTTT.

The gene calls are TRBV4-3 and TRBJ2-3, with 12 positions matching TRBD1. V gave up 4 bases and J gave up 6 bases; unmatched junction bases: 8. CDR1 is LGHNA, CDR2 YSLEER, per germline. The length of the CDR3 is 16 residues. DNA for the CDR3: TGCGCCAGCAGCCCCCGGGACAGGGGGCGCGCGGATACGCAGTATTTT. Its protein is CASSPRDRGRADTQYF.